The next 11 T cell receptor beta chains were all read from a single sample in a study of chemoradiotherapy in HPV16-positive cancers. The table came from immunoSEQ multiplex PCR; TCRdb's copy has only in-frame clones and leaves some out. Among fewer than 10,000 clones listed, about three quarters were seen once. Source: tumor tissue, taken from a patient who underwent chemoradiotherapy. Receptor source: a human donor with HPV-associated anogenital cancer.

The chain joins TRBV27 to TRBJ1-1, with D unclear. This CDR3 is 14 amino acids long. Trimming shortened V by 3 bases and J by 5 bases, and 13 bases separated the two germline ends. In germline, CDR1 is MNHEY, CDR2 SMNVEV (reference sequence). In nucleotides, the CDR3 is TGTGCCAGCAGTTTGTTAAGGGTGGGGACTGAAGCTTTCTTT. Residues: CASSLLRVGTEAFF.

CDR3 residues: CASSSPREGYNEQFF. CDR3 DNA: TGTGCCAGCAGCAGCCCACGGGAGGGTTACAATGAGCAGTTCTTC. V gene TRBV5-4 combines with J gene TRBJ2-1, with 8 bases lining up with TRBD2. CDR1 SGHNT and CDR2 YYREEE come from the germline V gene (reference sequence). V dropped 4 bases and J dropped 4; count of bases not matched to a gene: 7. The CDR3 sequence is 15 residues long.

This clone came up a few times. The V gene is TRBV7-6, the J gene TRBJ1-3; no reliable D call. CDR3 length: 15 amino acids. Per the germline V gene, CDR1 is SGHVS and CDR2 is FNYEAQ. V dropped 5 bases and J dropped 4 bases, with 15 bases sitting between them. Here the CDR3 reads CASSPMTGQGNTIYF. The CDR3 DNA is TGTGCCAGCAGCCCGATGACGGGTCAAGGAAACACCATATATTTT.

This clone has only a few counts. The chain recombines TRBV25-1 with TRBJ1-3; D remains unclear. The V end was cut by 4 bases, the J end by 5 bases, with 12 bases between. There are 14 residues in the CDR3. The germline V gene has CDR1 MGHDK and CDR2 SYGVNS. The CDR3 nucleotides are TGTGCCAGCAGTGGTGGAGGCAGTAGAAACACCATATATTTT. This gives the protein CASSGGGSRNTIYF.

This chain links TRBV27 with TRBJ2-1; the D is unclear. Trimming stripped 3 bases from V and 7 bases from J, with 7 bases between. The CDR3 sequence is 12 residues long. Germline V gives CDR1 MNHEY, CDR2 SMNVEV (reference sequence). CDR3 sequence (DNA): TGTGCCAGCAGTTTTTTGGAAAATGAGCAGTTCTTC. Translated, it gives CASSFLENEQFF.

This clone was seen more than once but under ten times. This sequence joins TRBV21-1 and TRBJ2-7; whether TRBD2, the table's D call, matches the DNA was not checked. TRBV21-1 is reported as a pseudogene. The CDR3 covers 15 residues. The CDR3 is CASSKDGLEDYEQYV. DNA of the CDR3: TGTGCCAGCAGCAAAGACGGTCTAGAGGACTACGAGCAGTACGTC.

The rearrangement uses TRBV6-6 and TRBJ1-5; D is ambiguous. V was trimmed by 2 bases and J by 5 bases, leaving 10 bases between them. CDR1 is MNHNY and CDR2 is SVGAGI in the germline V gene (reference sequence). This CDR3 region has 14 residues. DNA for the CDR3: TGTGCCAGCAGTTACAATACGGGTTATCAGCCCCAGCATTTT. Translating gives CASSYNTGYQPQHF.

In this sample, this clone is medium-sized. The V and J genes are TRBV7-6 and TRBJ1-2; no firm D call. This CDR3 spans 13 amino acids. Germline CDR1 and CDR2: SGHVS and FNYEAQ. Trimming took 5 bases from V and 9 from J, leaving 16 bases between them. This chain's CDR3 is CASSPRNGMSYTF. CDR3 bases: TGTGCCAGCAGCCCGAGGAACGGTATGAGCTACACCTTC.

This chain joins TRBV6-4 and TRBJ1-6, with D possibly being TRBD1 (5 bases). Germline V gives CDR1 MRHNA, CDR2 SNTAGT. The CDR3 totals 14 residues. V was cut by 3 bases and J by 9 bases, with 12 bases left in between. The CDR3 DNA reads as TGTGCCAGCAGTGAGAGACAGTATGGTTCACCCCTCCACTTT. Amino acid sequence: CASSERQYGSPLHF.

The V and J genes are TRBV2 and TRBJ1-2; 11 nucleotides agree with TRBD1. J lost 3 bases, V lost 5 bases, and 5 bases had no gene match. The germline V gene encodes CDR1 SNHLY and CDR2 FYNNEI. The CDR3 is 15 amino acids. CDR3 nucleotide sequence: TGTGCCAGCAGTAACCCGGGACAGGGGGACTATGGCTACACCTTC. Protein sequence: CASSNPGQGDYGYTF.

This rearrangement joins TRBV30 to TRBJ2-7; 12 bases fit TRBD1. Trimming at V came to 3 bases and at J to 2 bases, leaving 8 bases not matched to a gene. Germline V CDR1 and CDR2: GTSNPN, SVGIG (reference sequence). This CDR3 is 16 amino acids long. In nucleotides, the CDR3 is TGTGCCTGGAGATTCCGGCGGGACAGGGGGCCCTACGAGCAGTACTTC. Its translation: CAWRFRRDRGPYEQYF.